This T cell receptor beta chain comes out of a study of PD-L1 blockade in urothelial cancer. About the research overall: About 90% of the roughly 30 patients were men with bladder-origin urothelial cancer.

Documented time point: pretreatment peripheral blood. The germline V gene has CDR1 SGHRS and CDR2 YFSETQ. The V end lost 2 bases, the J end lost 5 bases, and 10 bases lay between the germline ends. The CDR3 is made up of 13 amino acids. Using immunoSEQ multiplex PCR, the repertoire was profiled, and TCRdb retains in-frame clones only, with some absent. The sample has 95,000 to 100,000 clones; 87% are singletons. The material sequenced was PBMCs, taken around atezolizumab (anti-PD-L1) treatment. The receptor comes from a man aged 55-75 years with urothelial cancer. The chain carries TRBV5-1 and TRBJ2-5; possible D gene TRBD2, 5 bases. CDR3 nucleotide sequence: TGCGCCAGCAGCTTCGAGGGTGGGGAGACCCAGTACTTC. The encoded protein is CASSFEGGETQYF.